The clone carrying this TCR beta chain showed up just a few times. What it recognizes is unknown. Primers included in the PCR were 60 Vbeta and 13 Jbeta primers. Some clones are missing from TCRdb's copy, which holds only in-frame ones; the method was immunoSEQ multiplex PCR. The sample contains 100,000 to 150,000 clones, more than 65% of which appear only once. Trimming left V 0 bases short and J 15 bases short, with 10 bases between. This CDR3 region has 11 residues. Germline V gene lookup returns CDR1 SGHRS and CDR2 YFSETQ. This entry is derived from a study of cytomegalovirus exposure and HLA in healthy donors. Overall study results and limits: Earlier results showed most TCR beta V segments being productive about 90% or about 30% of the time.

Sample: PBMCs. This TCR was recovered from a young man in good health and CMV-seropositive. The chain carries TRBV5-1 and TRBJ2-1, with D perhaps matching TRBD2 (5 bases). CDR3 DNA sequence: TGCGCCAGCAGCTTGGACGGGGTCGGGTTCTTC. Protein: CASSLDGVGFF.